This T cell receptor (beta chain) was obtained from a study of blood T cell repertoires in COVID-19 (dated by TCRdb to about 2020). Regarding the study in general: Samples covering the acute and convalescent phases of COVID-19 were provided by collaborators in the United States, Italy and Spain. The prospective study material was composed of cDNA or gDNA derived from T cells, B-cell-depleted T cells, or PBMCs. Subjects who had been exposed to COVID-19, were actively infected with it, or had recovered from it provided the deeply sampled blood TCRbeta repertoires that made up the dataset. A freely available public database, intended as a resource for researchers studying the immune response to SARS-CoV-2, is where the repertoires were released. Samples came from the ongoing ImmuneRACE study (first 160 participants) plus 1,254 subjects from 6 global collaborators. Sample metadata almost always included a de-identified subject ID, COVID-19 status, age in years and sex. Where HLA class I and class II types were available, the types were taken from metadata supplied by the sample provider, not from assay-based typing.

At one collaborating source in Seattle, patients were enrolled during active infection and were followed longitudinally through the course of disease. Whole blood was collected in K2EDTA tubes by collaborating institutions according to the institutions' own protocols. Collaborator samples were shipped for TCRbeta analysis as frozen whole blood, isolated PBMCs, or DNA extracted from either sample type. The immunoSEQ Assay, a bias-controlled multiplex PCR, was used to amplify TCRbeta CDR3 regions from genomic DNA. Under the source paper's analysis protocol: Within the assay, amplification of reference gene primers was used to estimate how many nucleated cells each sample contained. Sequence reads were collapsed and filtered to measure the absolute abundance of every unique TCRbeta CDR3 rearrangement. Productive Simpson clonality was computed per sample as the square root of Simpson's diversity index over productive rearrangements. In its TCRdb copy, this immuneACCESS table keeps in-frame sequences only and misses some clones. Where compared with another copy, unresolved V genes explain less than half of these, and the others have no known cause. D and trimming were read from the DNA, whereas the V and J calls and clone size are those reported in that table. The sample profile shows some 190,000 clones; around 85% of them were found once. The ten top clones hold less than 8% of the sample.

In its sample, this clone was seen a few times. It lacks a known antigen. Nothing much larger sits one base from this clone, and base qualities are not available. V has 8 bases trimmed and J has 0 bases trimmed; junction bases matching no gene number 6. The germline V gene (reference sequence) specifies LNHNV as CDR1 and YYDKDF as CDR2. Counted from cysteine to phenylalanine, this CDR3 has 15 amino acids. The kept DNA is CDR3 alone, 45 bases in frame from the first base. The full study reports these points: The amount of clinical and demographic metadata varied by source and participant and was provided uncurated.

The V and J segments used are TRBV15 and TRBJ2-1, with 8 bases in between that match TRBD2. The specimen was peripheral blood. The TCR sequence derives from an elderly man with COVID-19, enrolled during active disease. The CDR3 here reads CATRREGSSYNEQFF. The nucleotide sequence reads as follows: TGTGCCACCCGTCGGGAGGGTAGCTCCTACAATGAGCAGTTCTTC.